Shown below are 23 T cell receptor beta chains from a single sample sequenced in a study of CD8 T cells in Susac syndrome. It was with random hexamers that roughly 0.5 to 1 ug RNA was reverse transcribed. One entry per CDR3 protein results from TCRdb running MiXCR on the immunoSEQ multiplex PCR reads. Among around 200,000 distinct CDR3 sequences listed, 90% to 96% were seen once. Sequencing input: CD4+ T cells from PBMCs. All receptors derive from a human donor with Susac syndrome.

The V call is TRBV12-3 or TRBV12-4, the J call TRBJ1-6; no clear D gene. The CDR3 totals 13 residues. V was shortened by 7 bases and J by 0 bases, with 4 bases between the two germline ends. The CDR3 nucleotides are TGTGCCAGCACTAGCTCCTATAATTCACCCCTCCACTTT. Encoded protein: CASTSSYNSPLHF.

The chain recombines TRBV24-1 with TRBJ1-5; 9 positions agree with TRBD1. The CDR3 spans 16 residues. Trimming at V came to 9 bases and at J to 0 bases, leaving 8 bases not matched to a gene. Germline loops: CDR1 KGHDR, CDR2 SFDVKD. CDR3 region: CATPAQGANSNQPQHF. For the CDR3, the DNA is TGTGCCACCCCGGCACAGGGGGCTAATAGCAATCAGCCCCAGCATTTT.

V usage is TRBV5-1 and J usage is TRBJ2-3; TRBD2 might be the D (5 bases). V lost 0 bases and J 5 bases, leaving 13 bases between the germline ends. Germline CDR1 SGHRS, CDR2 YFSETQ. The CDR3 extends over 15 amino acids. CDR3 sequence reads: CASSLDGLQRDTQYF. CDR3 DNA: TGCGCCAGCAGCTTGGACGGACTCCAACGAGATACGCAGTATTTT.

The CDR3 loop reads CASSPGTENSPLHF. The CDR3 DNA follows: TGTGCCAGCAGTCCGGGGACCGAGAATTCACCCCTCCACTTT. This chain connects TRBV27 to TRBJ1-6; possible D gene TRBD1, 5 bases. V lost 5 bases, J lost 7 bases, and 12 bases lay in between. The CDR3 loop spans 14 amino acids. The germline V gene has CDR1 MNHEY and CDR2 SMNVEV (reference sequence).

The rearrangement uses TRBV29-1 and TRBJ2-7; TRBD2 agrees at 7 bases. This CDR3 comprises 11 residues. V lost 6 bases, J lost 9 bases, and 8 bases stayed unmatched. The V gene's germline CDR1 is SQVTM and CDR2 ANQGSEA. CDR3 coding DNA: TGCAGCGTCGGGACTATAGCCACGCAGTACTTC. This encodes CSVGTIATQYF.

V gene TRBV3-1 combines with J gene TRBJ1-1, with D possibly matching TRBD1 (5 bases). CDR3 length: 11 residues. V was trimmed by 5 bases and J by 7 bases, leaving 8 bases between them. Germline V gene sequence: CDR1 LGHDT, CDR2 YNNKEL (reference sequence). CDR3 protein: CASSSGREAFF. For the CDR3, the DNA is TGTGCCAGCAGCTCAGGGCGTGAAGCTTTCTTT. Drawing the rest from reference TRBV3-1 and TRBJ1-1, the complete variable domain is DTAVSQTPKYLVTQMGNDKSIKCEQNLGHDTMYWYKQDSKKFLKIMFSYNNKELIINETVPNRFSPKSPDKAHLNLHINSLELGDSAVYFCASSSGREAFFGQGTRLTVV.

The gene calls are TRBV29-1 and TRBJ2-2; D might be TRBD1 (5 bases). Germline V gives CDR1 SQVTM, CDR2 ANQGSEA. V was shortened by 6 bases and J by 1 base, with 15 bases between the two germline ends. This CDR3 has 15 amino acids. This chain's CDR3 is CSVRASALNTGELFF. Written as DNA, the CDR3 is TGCAGCGTCAGGGCCTCAGCATTGAACACCGGGGAGCTGTTTTTT.

CDR3 loop: CASSATFPLAGTGELFF. CDR3 coding DNA: TGTGCCAGCAGTGCCACCTTCCCCCTAGCGGGCACCGGGGAGCTGTTTTTT. V usage is TRBV6-2 or TRBV6-3 and J usage is TRBJ2-2, with 8 bases fitting TRBD2. Germline loops: CDR1 MNHEY, CDR2 SVGEGT. The ends lost 5 bases at V and 4 bases at J; junction bases unmatched: 12. This CDR3 region has 17 residues.

CDR3 in amino acids: CASSQDGGGSQPQHF. The CDR3 DNA reads as TGTGCCAGCAGCCAAGATGGGGGGGGAAGTCAGCCCCAGCATTTT. This chain connects TRBV3-1 to TRBJ1-5, with D possibly matching TRBD1 (5 bases). Germline CDR1 LGHDT, CDR2 YNNKEL (reference sequence). Trimming shortened V by 0 bases and J by 6 bases, and 12 bases separated the two germline ends. CDR3 length: 15 amino acids.

This clonotype was observed once. This rearrangement joins TRBV5-6 to TRBJ1-1; D possibly corresponds to TRBD1 (5 bases). V lost 5 bases to trimming and J lost 4 bases, with 15 bases between them. Germline V gene data show CDR1 as SGHDT and CDR2 as YYEEEE. The CDR3 is 14 amino acids. The CDR3 DNA follows: TGTGCCAGCAGAGGGGTCGCAGGGAGCACTGAAGCTTTCTTT. Translation: CASRGVAGSTEAFF.

The chain is built from TRBV7-9 and TRBJ2-5, with TRBD2 matching over 10 bases. This CDR3 comprises 18 residues. Germline lookup yields CDR1 SEHNR and CDR2 FQNEAQ (reference sequence). The trim removed 11 bases at V and 0 bases at J, leaving 18 bases unmatched. The CDR3 DNA reads as TGTGCCGAACTTAGCCCCCAAAGGACTAGCGGCAACCAAGAGACCCAGTACTTC. Its translation: CAELSPQRTSGNQETQYF.

The V and J genes are TRBV20-1 and TRBJ2-3; perhaps TRBD2 as D (5 bases). Germline values: CDR1 DFQATT, CDR2 SNEGSKA (reference sequence). CDR3 length equals 14 residues. With 3 bases removed from V and 6 bases from J, the gap between germline ends came to 16 bases. This CDR3 is CSARSTSDFDTQYF. For the CDR3, the DNA is TGCAGTGCTAGGTCCACTAGTGATTTCGATACGCAGTATTTT.

The chain has TRBV5-4 and TRBJ2-3; 10 bases align to TRBD2. CDR3 length: 16 residues. The germline CDR1 and CDR2 sequences are SGHNT and YYREEE (reference sequence). V shed 4 bases and J 6 bases; nucleotides not matched to a gene: 11. The CDR3 coding sequence is TGTGCCAGCAGCCGGTCCTCTAGCGGGGGATTTGATACGCAGTATTTT. Translating it yields CASSRSSSGGFDTQYF. Using reference TRBV5-4 and TRBJ2-3 for the parts outside the CDR3, the full variable domain is ETGVTQSPTHLIKTRGQQVTLRCSSQSGHNTVSWYQQALGQGPQFIFQYYREEENGRGNFPPRFSGLQFPNYSSELNVNALELDDSALYLCASSRSSSGGFDTQYFGPGTRLTVL.

This sequence joins TRBV29-1 and TRBJ1-1; unclear D gene. The germline gives CDR1 SQVTM, CDR2 ANQGSEA. This CDR3 region has 12 residues. As DNA, the CDR3 is TGCAAAACGGAAGGGTCGAACACTGAAGCTTTCTTT. Translation gives CKTEGSNTEAFF.

The chain links TRBV7-6 to TRBJ2-5, with TRBD2 identical over 8 bases. Germline V gene lookup returns CDR1 SGHVS and CDR2 FNYEAQ. The CDR3 extends over 14 amino acids. V gave up 1 base and J gave up 7 bases; unmatched junction bases: 5. DNA for the CDR3: TGTGCCAGCAGCTTAGGGCGGGGGGCGCGGACCCAGTACTTC. This translates into CASSLGRGARTQYF.

V usage is TRBV29-1 and J usage is TRBJ2-3, with TRBD2 matching 10 bases. The trim removed 4 bases at V and 3 bases at J, leaving 10 bases unmatched. Germline loops: CDR1 SQVTM, CDR2 ANQGSEA. The CDR3 length is 16 residues. CDR3 DNA: TGCAGCGTTGGGTTAAGAGCGGGGGGGACGACAGATACGCAGTATTTT. Translating it yields CSVGLRAGGTTDTQYF.

The rearrangement joins TRBV6-6 to TRBJ1-4, with TRBD1 matching over 9 bases. Germline V lookup: CDR1 MNHNY, CDR2 SVGAGI (reference sequence). V lost 8 bases and J lost 10; bases outside the gene matches: 11. This CDR3 is 14 amino acids long. CDR3 bases: TGTGCCAGCGAACCTCCGGGACAGGGTGCAAAACTGTTTTTT. This gives the protein CASEPPGQGAKLFF.

The chain uses TRBV4-3 and TRBJ2-7; D not certain. The V and J ends lost 0 bases and 6 bases respectively, with 12 bases between them. Germline assignment: CDR1 LGHNA and CDR2 YSLEER. The CDR3 loop spans 14 amino acids. CDR3: CASSQDLSVGEQYF. The CDR3 coding sequence is TGCGCCAGCAGCCAAGATCTTTCGGTTGGCGAGCAGTACTTC.

The chain's CDR3 is CAWSATGTSGGARFF. Here the CDR3 DNA reads TGTGCCTGGAGTGCGACCGGGACTAGCGGGGGGGCTAGGTTCTTC. The chain couples TRBV30 to TRBJ2-1; 16 bases agree with TRBD2. CDR3 size: 15 residues. CDR1 and CDR2 from the germline V gene are GTSNPN and SVGIG (reference sequence). The junction had 9 bases not matched to a gene; V was cut back by 1 base and J by 15 bases.

This sequence joins TRBV15 and TRBJ2-7; 7 positions match TRBD2. The V gene end was trimmed by 0 bases and the J gene end by 1 base; junction bases not matched to a gene: 12. CDR1 and CDR2 from the germline V gene are LNHNV and YYDKDF (reference sequence). CDR3 length equals 18 residues. For the CDR3, the DNA is TGTGCCACCAGCAGAGATCAAGGGCCCGGGACTAATTCCTACGAGCAGTACTTC. Translating it yields CATSRDQGPGTNSYEQYF.

J is TRBJ2-5 and V is TRBV3-1; 10 positions agree with TRBD2. Trimming removed 4 bases from V and 1 base from J; junction bases left unmatched: 12. The CDR3 has 18 residues. Looked up from germline, CDR1 is LGHDT and CDR2 is YNNKEL (reference sequence). The CDR3: CASSPPWLVAGGQETQYF. CDR3 coding DNA: TGTGCCAGCAGCCCACCGTGGTTGGTAGCGGGGGGCCAAGAGACCCAGTACTTC.

The gene calls are TRBV20-1 and TRBJ2-6; D uncertain. CDR1 and CDR2 from the germline V gene are DFQATT and SNEGSKA (reference sequence). The CDR3 is 17 residues long. V lost 0 bases and J 0 bases, leaving 12 bases between the germline ends. The CDR3 region has the DNA TGCAGTGCTAGAGATCTAGGACGGCCCTCTGGGGCCAACGTCCTGACTTTC. Its translation: CSARDLGRPSGANVLTF.

The chain links TRBV18 to TRBJ2-7, with TRBD2 matching 8 bases. Germline values: CDR1 KGHSH, CDR2 LQKENI. The V gene end was trimmed by 4 bases and the J gene end by 6 bases; junction bases not matched to a gene: 11. The CDR3 is 15 amino acids. The CDR3, as DNA: TGTGCCAGCTCACACCAGCGGGGGCTCCTGTCCGAGCAGTACTTC. Its protein is CASSHQRGLLSEQYF.